Given below is one T cell receptor (beta chain) in context. Its specificity is unknown. Its ends do not fully match the called genes, so a read error is possible. These data belong to a study of blood T cells in healthy people across ages. Caucasian, healthy and from Russia, the donors were aged between 6 and 90. Study-wide results and caveats: Per million T cells, TCR beta diversity dropped roughly linearly as age increased.

Alongside a J-beta primer mix, a sample-barcoded 5' primer served in a second PCR lasting roughly 7 to 11 cycles. Each cDNA molecule carried a tag from a template-switch adaptor that contained 12 random nucleotides. Researchers report that each sample yielded at least 3 million CDR3-containing paired-end reads. TCRdb re-called the 5' RACE reads through MiXCR, storing one row per CDR3 protein. The sample yields about 1.6 million distinct CDR3 sequences, around 36% seen once. The clonotype was recovered from a woman in her 30s in good health. Material for sequencing was blood.

The CDR3 DNA sequence: TGCAGCGTTGAACTCAGGGGTGGCTTCACCTTC. Its translation: CSVELRGGFTF. The chain joins TRBV29-1 to TRBJ1-2, with D perhaps matching TRBD1 (6 bases). Germline values: CDR1 SQVTM, CDR2 ANQGSEA. The CDR3 is 11 residues long.